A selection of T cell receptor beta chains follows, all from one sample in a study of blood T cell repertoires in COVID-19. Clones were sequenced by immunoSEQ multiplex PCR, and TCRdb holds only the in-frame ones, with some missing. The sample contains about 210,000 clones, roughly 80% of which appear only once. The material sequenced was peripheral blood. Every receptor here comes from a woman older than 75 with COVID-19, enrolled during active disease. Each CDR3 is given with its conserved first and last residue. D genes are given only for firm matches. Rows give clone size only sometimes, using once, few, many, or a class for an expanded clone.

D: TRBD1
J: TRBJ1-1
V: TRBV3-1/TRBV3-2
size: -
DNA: TGTGCCAGCAGCCAAATGACAGGGCCTACTGAAGCTTTCTTT
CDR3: CASSQMTGPTEAFF

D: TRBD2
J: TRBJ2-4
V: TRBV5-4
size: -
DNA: TGTGCCAGCACTAGCGGGGGGCCGAAAAACATTCAGTACTTC
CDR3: CASTSGGPKNIQYF

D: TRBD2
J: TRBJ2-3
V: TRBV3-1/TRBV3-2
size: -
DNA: TGTGCCAGCAGCCAAGCGCGGGGGGTTGGTACGCAGTATTTT
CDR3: CASSQARGVGTQYF

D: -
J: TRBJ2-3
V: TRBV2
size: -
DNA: TGTGCCAGCAGTCCCCAGGGGACTACCACAGATACGCAGTATTTT
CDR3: CASSPQGTTTDTQYF

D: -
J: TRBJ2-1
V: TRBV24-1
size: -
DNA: TGTGCCACCTCATATGACAGTCGGTCCTACAATGAGCAGTTCTTC
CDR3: CATSYDSRSYNEQFF

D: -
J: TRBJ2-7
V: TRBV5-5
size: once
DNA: TGTGCCAGCAGCCCTGGGCCTGAAACGTCCCACGAGCAGTACTTC
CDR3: CASSPGPETSHEQYF

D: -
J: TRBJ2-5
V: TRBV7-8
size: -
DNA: TGTGCCAGCAGCCCGTTCTACAGGGGAGGCAGCGAGACCCAGTACTTC
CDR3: CASSPFYRGGSETQYF

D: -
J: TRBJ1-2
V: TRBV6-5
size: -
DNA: TGTGCCAGCAGTCAGGAGGACTATGGCTACACCTTC
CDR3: CASSQEDYGYTF

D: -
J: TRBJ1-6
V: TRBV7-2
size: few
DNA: TGTGCCAGCAGCTCGTTTTGGGGCAATTCACCCCTCCACTTT
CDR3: CASSSFWGNSPLHF

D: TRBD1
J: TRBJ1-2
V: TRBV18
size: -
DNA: TGTGCCAGCTCACCAGGGGGACAGGGAAATGGCTACACCTTC
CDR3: CASSPGGQGNGYTF

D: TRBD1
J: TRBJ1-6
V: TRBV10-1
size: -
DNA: TGCGCCAGCAGTGTCTCAAACTCACAGGGGCCGAATTCACCCCTCCACTTT
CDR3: CASSVSNSQGPNSPLHF

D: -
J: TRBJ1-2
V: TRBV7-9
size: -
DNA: TGTGCCAGCAGCTTACAGGACAGCAGCTATGGCTACACCTTC
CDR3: CASSLQDSSYGYTF

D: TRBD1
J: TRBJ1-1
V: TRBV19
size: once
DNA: TGTGCCAGTATGGAGACAGGGGGCACTGAAGCTTTCTTT
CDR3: CASMETGGTEAFF

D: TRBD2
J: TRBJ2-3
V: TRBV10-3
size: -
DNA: TGTGCCATCAGCCCCGGGACTAGCGGGGGAGATACGCAGTATTTT
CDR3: CAISPGTSGGDTQYF

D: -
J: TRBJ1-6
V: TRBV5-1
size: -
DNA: TGCGCCAGCAGCTTGGAGGGCGGGGGGAATTCACCCCTCCACTTT
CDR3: CASSLEGGGNSPLHF

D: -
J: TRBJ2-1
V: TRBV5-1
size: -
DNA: TGCGCCAGCAGCCAGGCCCTCTCAATGAACAATGAGCAGTTCTTC
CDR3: CASSQALSMNNEQFF

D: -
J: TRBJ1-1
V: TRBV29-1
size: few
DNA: TGCAGCGTTCTCACTTCGACGGGGTTTTGGTCTGAAGCTTTCTTT
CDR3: CSVLTSTGFWSEAFF

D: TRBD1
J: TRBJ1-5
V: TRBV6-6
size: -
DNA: TGTGCCAGCAGTCCGGGACAGGTAAATCAGCCCCAGCATTTT
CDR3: CASSPGQVNQPQHF

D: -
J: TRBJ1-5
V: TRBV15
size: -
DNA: TGTGCCACCAGCAGGATAAAGGACAGCATTAGCAATCAGCCCCAGCATTTT
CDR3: CATSRIKDSISNQPQHF

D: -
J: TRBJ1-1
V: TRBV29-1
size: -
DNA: TGCAGCGGGGGTCGGGGGATGAACACTGAAGCTTTCTTT
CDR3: CSGGRGMNTEAFF

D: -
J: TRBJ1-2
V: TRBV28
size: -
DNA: TGTGCCAGCAGAGGAGGCAGGCAACTCTATGGCTACACCTTC
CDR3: CASRGGRQLYGYTF

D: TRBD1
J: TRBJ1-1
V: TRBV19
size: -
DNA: TGTGCCAGTAGTCTCGGGACAGGGACCACTGAAGCTTTCTTT
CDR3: CASSLGTGTTEAFF

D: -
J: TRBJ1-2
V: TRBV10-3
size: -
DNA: TGTGCCATCAGCCCTCGTGGGGGCGAACATGGCTACACCTTC
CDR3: CAISPRGGEHGYTF

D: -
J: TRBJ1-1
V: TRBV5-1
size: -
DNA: TGCGCCAGCAGCTGGGGCAGGGGGAACACTGAAGCTTTCTTT
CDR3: CASSWGRGNTEAFF